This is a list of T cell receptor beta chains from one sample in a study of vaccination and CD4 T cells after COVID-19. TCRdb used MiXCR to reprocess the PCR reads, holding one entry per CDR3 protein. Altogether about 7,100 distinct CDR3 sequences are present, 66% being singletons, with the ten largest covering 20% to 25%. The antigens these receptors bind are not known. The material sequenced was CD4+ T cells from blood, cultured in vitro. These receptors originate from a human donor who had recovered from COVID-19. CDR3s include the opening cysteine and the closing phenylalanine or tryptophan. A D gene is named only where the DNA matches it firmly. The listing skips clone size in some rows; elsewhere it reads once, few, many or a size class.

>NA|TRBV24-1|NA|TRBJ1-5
CATSESSQHQPQHF
TGTGCCACCAGTGAATCCTCACAACATCAGCCCCAGCATTTT
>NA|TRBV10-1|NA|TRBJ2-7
CASSESPPREQYF
TGCGCCAGCAGTGAGTCGCCCCCTCGCGAGCAGTACTTC
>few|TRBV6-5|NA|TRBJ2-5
CASSYQGPVLGETQYF
TGTGCCAGCAGTTATCAAGGACCGGTTCTTGGGGAGACCCAGTACTTC
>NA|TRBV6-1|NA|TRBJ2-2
CASSELRTYTGELFF
TGTGCCAGCAGTGAACTCAGGACCTACACCGGGGAGCTGTTTTTT
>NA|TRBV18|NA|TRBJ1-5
CASSRQVNQPQHF
TGTGCCAGCTCGCGACAGGTGAATCAGCCCCAGCATTTT
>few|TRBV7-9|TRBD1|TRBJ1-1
CASSSGTGDNTEAFF
TGTGCCAGCAGCTCGGGGACAGGAGACAACACTGAAGCTTTCTTT
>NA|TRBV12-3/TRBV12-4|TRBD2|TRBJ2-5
CASSFTAGVLQETQYF
TGTGCCAGCAGTTTCACAGCGGGAGTACTCCAAGAGACCCAGTACTTC
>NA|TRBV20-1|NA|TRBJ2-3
CSASRRVSTDTQYF
TGCAGTGCAAGTCGGAGGGTGTCCACAGATACGCAGTATTTT
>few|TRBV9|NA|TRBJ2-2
CASSMQVGVTGELFF
TGTGCCAGCAGCATGCAGGTTGGGGTCACCGGGGAGCTGTTTTTT
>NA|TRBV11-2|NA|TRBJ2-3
CASSRIATSTDTQYF
TGTGCCAGCAGCCGAATAGCGACTAGCACAGATACGCAGTATTTT
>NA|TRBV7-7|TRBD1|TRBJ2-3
CASSLGGQWADTQYF
TGTGCTAGCAGCTTAGGGGGACAGTGGGCAGATACGCAGTATTTT